The source of this TCR beta chain is a study of shared clonotypes between healthy human individuals. This clone was counted only a few times. What it recognizes is unknown. Each cell subset's genomic DNA was divided evenly among several immunoSEQ plates. This table comes from immunoSEQ multiplex PCR, and its TCRdb copy is limited to in-frame clones, with some not included. The top ten clones hold about 1.8% of a sample with more than 550,000 clones, 72% of them seen once. Those who donated, Caucasian adults without exception, all lived in Nashville, Tennessee. The ends lost 6 bases at V and 4 bases at J; junction bases unmatched: 8. The CDR3 runs to 14 residues. Germline V gene data show CDR1 as MGHDK and CDR2 as SYGVNS. Findings and limits, study-wide: Clonotypes that were shared across a handful of donors made up approximately 5.1% of naive CD4 clonotypes.

This TCR derives from a woman aged 25 to 39 in good health. Sequences were obtained from memory CD4+ T cells sorted from blood. The subset: CD45RA-negative fraction. The V and J genes are TRBV25-1 and TRBJ2-5; 7 bases agree with TRBD1. CDR3 sequence: CASSSTGQGETQYF. The CDR3 nucleotides are TGTGCCAGCAGCTCGACAGGGCAGGGAGAGACCCAGTACTTC.